Sequencing of this TCR beta chain was carried out in a study of CD8 T cells in ankylosing spondylitis. Study outcomes and limitations: A motif in TCR beta, a set of eight or nine highly homologous variants, appeared characteristic of ankylosing spondylitis blood.

Scientists made TCR beta libraries using quantitative 5'-RACE with molecular barcodes. TCRdb used MiXCR to reprocess the 5' RACE reads, holding one entry per CDR3 protein. The data show approximately 520,000 distinct CDR3 sequences, approximately 5% seen once. This clonotype was found many times. Its antigen is unidentified. The germline V gene encodes CDR1 DFQATT and CDR2 SNEGSKA (reference sequence). The V gene end was trimmed by 5 bases and the J gene end by 0 bases; junction bases not matched to a gene: 5. This CDR3 comprises 14 residues. The TCR was taken from a male donor with ankylosing spondylitis. The chain is built from TRBV20-1 and TRBJ2-3; 7 positions match TRBD2. Sequences were obtained from blood, either unsorted or a sorted T cell fraction (not recorded which). The CDR3 DNA is TGCAGTGCTTCTAAGCGGGGTAGCACAGATACGCAGTATTTT. Encoded protein: CSASKRGSTDTQYF.